This T cell receptor (beta chain) was sequenced during a study of shared clonotypes between healthy human individuals (dated by TCRdb to about 2020). For the study in its entirety: The cohort included three men and a couple of women between 18 and 49 years of age. Between about 0.94 and 10 billion PBMCs per donor were obtained by leukapheresis. For each donor, CD4 naive and CD4 memory were each given three plates, CD8 naive was given two plates, and CD8 memory was given one plate. The study deeply sequenced blood TCR repertoires of five healthy adults to estimate repertoire size and the extent of clonotype sharing between individuals. Different laboratories and diverse techniques were used to prepare libraries and sequence TCR repertoires, to increase sequencing depth and limit assay-specific biases.

Using the deep immunoSEQ assay, TCR CDR3 regions were amplified from genomic DNA by multiplex PCR. Genomic DNA extracted from each cell subset was distributed evenly over all wells of several immunoSEQ 96-well plates, and each plate served as one replicate. For sorted subsets, each replicate PCR was loaded with approximately 0.2 ug genomic DNA, equivalent to some 27,000 T cell genomes. The purified libraries were quantified using a Qubit 3.0 fluorometer, sized with a Bioanalyzer 2100, and then quantified again using the KAPA Library Quantification kit. Each immunoSEQ 96-well plate was sequenced on its own single-read 150-cycle Illumina NextSeq 550 flow cell. The published analysis was carried out like this. Because the immunoSEQ output included only junctional sequences and no quality scores, the filtering could not be the same as the filtering used for full-length reads. To assign V/J genes and CDR3, sequences were annotated using PyIR, a Python wrapper for IgBLAST v1.9, with IMGT germline references. Reads were removed for weak V/J assignments (E-value above 1e-6), missing CDR3, stop codons, out-of-frame junctions, or ambiguous translated residues. V3J clonotypes were defined by identical inferred V gene, J gene, and CDR3 amino acid sequence. Percentage overlap between repertoires was calculated by dividing the number of shared unique clonotypes by the size of the smaller repertoire. Richness of each repertoire was evaluated using RTK rarefaction, the Chao1 estimator, and Recon v2.1 estimates of unobserved clonotypes. OLGA was used to compute generation probabilities for all TCRbeta clonotypes that the gDNA method yielded from a handful of donors. Not all clones reach the TCRdb copy of this immuneACCESS table, which keeps in-frame sequences only. Checked studies attribute under half of the gap to unresolved V genes and leave the rest unexplained. V, J and clone size derive from that table, while D and trimming were established from the DNA sequence. This sample holds over a million clones; approximately 80% were observed only once. The ten largest clones represent around 0.6% of the sample.

The donors were healthy, HIV-negative adults with no recently reported acute infections or vaccinations. All donors were Caucasian adults living in Nashville, Tennessee, USA. CD4+ T cells were enriched by magnetic negative selection; naive cells were then positively selected on CD45RA, and the negative fraction formed the memory subset. After blood collection by leukapheresis, PBMCs were isolated using Ficoll-Histopaque density gradient centrifugation and then cryopreserved in the vapor phase of liquid nitrogen. Analytical flow cytometry was used to check the purity and quantity of every magnetically sorted T cell population. From each sorted fraction, genomic DNA was isolated and quantified by UV absorbance on a Nanodrop 2000c. As for this clone: No cognate antigen has been identified for it. Nothing much larger sits one base from this clone, and base qualities are not available.

The investigation overall reported the following: Rarefaction of sorted-subset datasets indicated incomplete sequencing despite the large sequencing depth. Compared with non-shared clonotypes, clonotypes shared by all four sorted-subset donors had higher generation probabilities. Because the study included only a small number of donors, the genetic and exposure-history diversity represented was limited. Sampling was restricted to blood, and TCR repertoires in tissue are likely to differ from TCR repertoires in blood. Pairwise subsampling led to the expectation that sequencing depth would affect the degree of clonotype sharing among donors. Estimated clonotype richness was generally larger for naive than for memory subsets. Around 5.4% of naive CD4, more than 3% of naive CD8, approximately 2% of memory CD4, and 0.4% of memory CD8 clonotypes were shared across several donors.

Specimen: memory CD4+ T cells from PBMCs. The cell subset or site label on this specimen signifies: CD45RA-negative fraction. The clonotype was recovered from a man aged 18 to 30 in good health. Some clones in this sample may be carry-over from other donors' samples.

The CDR3 region has the sequence CASSLRGQGTDTQYF. The nucleotide sequence reads TGCGCCAGCAGCTTGAGGGGCCAGGGCACAGATACGCAGTATTTT. The chain is encoded by TRBV5-1 joined to TRBJ2-3; the best D guess is TRBD1, with 5 bases matching. The CDR3 has 15 amino acids, counting the end cysteine and phenylalanine. The retained sequence is limited to the CDR3, 45 bases, with the frame set at the first base. Deletion took 1 base off V and 1 base off J, with a span of 10 bases between the germline ends. From the germline V gene, CDR1 is SGHRS and CDR2 is YFSETQ. When the CDR3 is completed using the reference TRBV5-1 and TRBJ2-3 genes on either side, the full variable domain is KAGVTQTPRYLIKTRGQQVTLSCSPISGHRSVSWYQQTPGQGLQFLFEYFSETQRNKGNFPGRFSGRQFSNSRSEMNVSTLELGDSALYLCASSLRGQGTDTQYFGPGTRLTVL.